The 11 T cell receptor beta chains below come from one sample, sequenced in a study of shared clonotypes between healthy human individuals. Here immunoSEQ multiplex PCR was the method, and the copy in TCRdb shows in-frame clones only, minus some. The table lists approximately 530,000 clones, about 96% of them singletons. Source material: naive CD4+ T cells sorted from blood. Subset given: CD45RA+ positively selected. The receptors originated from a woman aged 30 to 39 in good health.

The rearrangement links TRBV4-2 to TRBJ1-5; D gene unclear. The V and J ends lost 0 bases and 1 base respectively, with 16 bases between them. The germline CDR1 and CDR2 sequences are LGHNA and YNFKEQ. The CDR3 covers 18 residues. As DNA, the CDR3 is TGTGCCAGCAGCCAAGATCCTTTAAGGCAGGCGAGCAATCAGCCCCAGCATTTT. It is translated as CASSQDPLRQASNQPQHF.

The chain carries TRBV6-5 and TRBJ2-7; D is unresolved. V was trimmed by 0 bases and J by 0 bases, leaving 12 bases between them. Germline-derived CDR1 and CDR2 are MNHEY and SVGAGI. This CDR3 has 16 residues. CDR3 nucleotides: TGTGCCAGCAGTTACTCTGTCCCACCCGGCTCCTACGAGCAGTACTTC. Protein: CASSYSVPPGSYEQYF.

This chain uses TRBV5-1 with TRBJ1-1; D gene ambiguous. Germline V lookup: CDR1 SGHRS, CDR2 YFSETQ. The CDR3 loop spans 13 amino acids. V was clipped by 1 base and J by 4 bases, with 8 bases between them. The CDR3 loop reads CASSLRGGTEAFF. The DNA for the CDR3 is TGCGCCAGCAGCTTGCGGGGTGGCACTGAAGCTTTCTTT.

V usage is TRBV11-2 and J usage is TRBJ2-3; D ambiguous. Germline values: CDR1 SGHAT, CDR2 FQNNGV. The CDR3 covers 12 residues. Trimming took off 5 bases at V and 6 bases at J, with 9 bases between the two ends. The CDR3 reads CASSPGPDTQYF. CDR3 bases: TGTGCCAGCAGCCCCGGCCCGGATACGCAGTATTTT. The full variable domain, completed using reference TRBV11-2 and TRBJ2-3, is EAGVAQSPRYKIIEKRQSVAFWCNPISGHATLYWYQQILGQGPKLLIQFQNNGVVDDSQLPKDRFSAERLKGVDSTLKIQPAKLEDSAVYLCASSPGPDTQYFGPGTRLTVL.

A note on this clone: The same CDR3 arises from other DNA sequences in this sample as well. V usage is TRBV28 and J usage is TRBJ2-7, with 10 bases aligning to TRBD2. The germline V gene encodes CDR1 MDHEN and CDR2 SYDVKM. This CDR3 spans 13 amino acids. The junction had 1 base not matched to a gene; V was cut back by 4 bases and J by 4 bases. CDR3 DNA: TGTGCCAGCAGTTCTAGCGGGAGTTACGAGCAGTACTTC. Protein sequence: CASSSSGSYEQYF.

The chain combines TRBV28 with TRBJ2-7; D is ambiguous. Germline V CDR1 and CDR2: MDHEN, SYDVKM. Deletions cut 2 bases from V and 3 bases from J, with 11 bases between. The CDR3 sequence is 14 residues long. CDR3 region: CASSLRVLRYEQYF. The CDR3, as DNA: TGTGCCAGCAGTTTAAGGGTACTTCGCTACGAGCAGTACTTC.

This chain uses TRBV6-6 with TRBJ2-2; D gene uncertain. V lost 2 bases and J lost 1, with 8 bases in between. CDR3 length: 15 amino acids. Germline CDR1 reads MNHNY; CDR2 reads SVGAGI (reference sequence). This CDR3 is CASSYRQQNTGELFF. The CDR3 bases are TGTGCCAGCAGTTACAGGCAGCAGAACACCGGGGAGCTGTTTTTT.

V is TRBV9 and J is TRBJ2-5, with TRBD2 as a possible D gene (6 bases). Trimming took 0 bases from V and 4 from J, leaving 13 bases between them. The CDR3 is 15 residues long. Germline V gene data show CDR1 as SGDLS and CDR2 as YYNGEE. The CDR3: CASSVEGAGRETQYF. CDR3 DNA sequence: TGTGCCAGCAGCGTAGAAGGGGCGGGACGAGAGACCCAGTACTTC.

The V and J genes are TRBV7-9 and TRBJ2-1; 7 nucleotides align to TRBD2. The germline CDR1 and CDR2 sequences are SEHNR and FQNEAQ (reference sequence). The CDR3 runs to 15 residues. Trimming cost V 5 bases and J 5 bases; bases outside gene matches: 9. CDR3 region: CASSIREGGNNEQFF. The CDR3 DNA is TGTGCCAGCAGCATCAGGGAGGGCGGAAACAATGAGCAGTTCTTC.

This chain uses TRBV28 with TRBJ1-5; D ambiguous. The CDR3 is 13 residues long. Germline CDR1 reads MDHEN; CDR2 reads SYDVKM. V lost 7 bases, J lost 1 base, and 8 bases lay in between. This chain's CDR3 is CASIDASNQPQHF. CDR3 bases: TGTGCCAGCATTGATGCAAGCAATCAGCCCCAGCATTTT.

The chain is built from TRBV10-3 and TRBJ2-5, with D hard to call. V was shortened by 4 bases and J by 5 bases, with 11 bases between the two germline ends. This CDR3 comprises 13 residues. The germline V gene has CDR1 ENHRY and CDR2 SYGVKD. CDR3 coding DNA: TGTGCCATCAGTGGTCTGGAGCAGGAGACCCAGTACTTC. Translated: CAISGLEQETQYF.